This T cell receptor (beta chain) emerged from a study of blood T cells in healthy people across ages. On the study more broadly: Per two T cells, template switching captured roughly one barcoded beta molecule.

The use of a sample-barcoded 5' primer and a J-beta primer mix characterized a second PCR of about 7 to 12 cycles. MiXCR, run by TCRdb on the 5' RACE reads, gives a single entry per CDR3 protein. The sample lists 380,000 or so distinct CDR3 sequences, approximately 47% occurring once. Ranging in age from roughly 6 to 90, the donors were healthy Caucasian individuals from Russia. Researchers collected 9.5 to 10 milliliters of peripheral blood from every single donor. Comment on this clonotype: The target antigen is unknown.

The germline V and J ends were trimmed by 6 bases and 4 bases, with 13 bases remaining between them. The CDR3 consists of 13 residues. CDR1 is DFQATT and CDR2 is SNEGSKA in the germline V gene (reference sequence). The study, taken as a whole, reports: Both higher diversity and more naive CD4+ cells marked long-lived donors when set against aged donors.

This clonotype originated in a man in his 60s in good health. The sequenced sample was blood. The chain links TRBV20-1 to TRBJ1-5; TRBD1 might be the D (5 bases). The CDR3 nucleotides read TGCAGTGCCGGGACGGGGAGGAATCAGCCCCAGCATTTT. Protein: CSAGTGRNQPQHF.